Below, 23 T cell receptor beta chains from the same sample are listed, as sequenced in a study of blood T cell repertoires in COVID-19 (dated by TCRdb to 2018 to 2020). Receptor amplification or capture employed the immunoSEQ multiplex PCR assay. TCRdb stores this immuneACCESS table with in-frame sequences only. Part of the clones is absent; in the studies checked, under half of the shortfall reflects unresolved V genes, and no reason is known for the rest. The table for this sample lists over 150,000 clones; approximately 87% of them were counted only once. Together, the top ten hold less than 25% of the sample. The sample taken for sequencing was peripheral blood. The source of these receptors is a man aged 65-85 years with active or convalescent COVID-19.

The rearrangement uses TRBV25-1 and TRBJ2-7; unclear D gene. From germline, CDR1 is MGHDK and CDR2 SYGVNS. The V end was cut by 1 base, the J end by 5 bases, with 15 bases between. The length of the CDR3 is 15 residues. The DNA of the CDR3 is TGTGCCAGCAGTGAATCCGGGTCCCCCCTTGACGAGCAGTACTTC. As protein: CASSESGSPLDEQYF.

The chain is built from TRBV7-9 and TRBJ2-5, with TRBD2 matching 8 bases. Unmatched junction bases numbered 5, after V lost 5 bases and J lost 3 bases. This CDR3 comprises 14 residues. The germline CDR1 and CDR2 sequences are SEHNR and FQNEAQ (reference sequence). CDR3 DNA sequence: TGTGCCAGCAGCCGCCCGGGGGGGAAAGAGACCCAGTACTTC. This encodes CASSRPGGKETQYF.

The V call is TRBV6-5, the J call TRBJ1-5, with 9 bases identical to TRBD1. Germline V gene sequence: CDR1 MNHEY, CDR2 SVGAGI. V shed 6 bases and J 11 bases; nucleotides not matched to a gene: 14. The CDR3 consists of 15 residues. CDR3 region: CASSPNRQGGETQHF. Here the CDR3 DNA reads TGTGCCAGCAGCCCAAACCGACAGGGGGGAGAAACCCAGCATTTT.

This chain joins TRBV18 and TRBJ2-3; 7 bases match TRBD1. J lost 1 base, V lost 6 bases, and 13 bases had no gene match. CDR3 length: 17 residues. Germline CDR1 reads KGHSH; CDR2 reads LQKENI. The DNA for the CDR3 is TGTGCCAGCTCCCTCAAAAGGGGGCCGAGAGGCACAGATACGCAGTATTTT. Residues: CASSLKRGPRGTDTQYF. The full variable domain, its missing parts supplied by reference TRBV18 and TRBJ2-3, is NAGVMQNPRHLVRRRGQEARLRCSPMKGHSHVYWYRQLPEEGLKFMVYLQKENIIDESGMPKERFSAEFPKEGPSILRIQQVVRGDSAAYFCASSLKRGPRGTDTQYFGPGTRLTVL.

The chain joins TRBV7-8 to TRBJ1-2; TRBD1 matches 7 bases. Per germline, CDR1 SGHVS and CDR2 FQNEAQ. V lost 2 bases to trimming and J lost 4 bases; unmatched junction nucleotides: 10. CDR3 length: 16 residues. The DNA of the CDR3 is TGTGCCAGCAGCTTATGGCCGGGACAGAAACTCTATGGCTACACCTTC. Its translation: CASSLWPGQKLYGYTF.

V and J are TRBV19 and TRBJ1-1; the D is unclear. Looked up from germline, CDR1 is LNHDA and CDR2 is SQIVND (reference sequence). The CDR3 runs to 11 residues. Deletions cut 6 bases from V and 4 bases from J, with 6 bases between. The CDR3 region is CASRGATEAFF. CDR3 nucleotides: TGTGCCAGTAGAGGAGCCACTGAAGCTTTCTTT.

The chain carries TRBV18 and TRBJ2-3, with D perhaps matching TRBD1 (5 bases). With 2 bases removed from V and 4 bases from J, the gap between germline ends came to 19 bases. Germline V gene sequence: CDR1 KGHSH, CDR2 LQKENI. The CDR3 spans 17 residues. CDR3: CASSPNRVQGGADTQYF. The CDR3 nucleotides read TGTGCCAGCTCACCAAATCGTGTTCAGGGTGGGGCAGATACGCAGTATTTT.

The gene calls are TRBV2 and TRBJ1-2; TRBD1 matches 7 bases. J was trimmed by 4 bases and V by 6 bases; bases with no gene match: 5. The CDR3 spans 13 residues. Per germline, CDR1 SNHLY and CDR2 FYNNEI. CDR3 loop: CASSQQGSYGYTF. In DNA, the CDR3 is TGTGCCAGCAGCCAACAGGGGAGCTATGGCTACACCTTC.

This rearrangement joins TRBV6-6 to TRBJ2-7, with 8 nucleotides matching TRBD2. The CDR3 is made up of 15 amino acids. Germline V lookup: CDR1 MNHNY, CDR2 SVGAGI (reference sequence). Trimming took 8 bases from V and 2 from J; bases not matched to a gene: 11. The CDR3 coding sequence is TGTGCCAGCCTCAAGGGGGGGCGGGAGGCCTACGAGCAGTACTTC. This encodes CASLKGGREAYEQYF.

This chain connects TRBV6-5 to TRBJ1-1; D perhaps matches TRBD1 (6 bases). The CDR3 extends over 15 amino acids. V lost 5 bases and J 4 bases, leaving 17 bases between the germline ends. Per the germline V gene, CDR1 is MNHEY and CDR2 is SVGAGI. The DNA for the CDR3 is TGTGCCAGCAGTAGGTTACGGGGGGCCGGCACTGAAGCTTTCTTT. It encodes CASSRLRGAGTEAFF.

V and J are TRBV7-9 and TRBJ2-2; maybe TRBD1 (5 bases). Germline V gene sequence: CDR1 SEHNR, CDR2 FQNEAQ (reference sequence). The CDR3 consists of 16 residues. The V gene lost 1 base and the J gene lost 4 bases, with 13 bases spanning the gap. The CDR3 loop reads CASSLGQGDGTGELFF. In DNA, the CDR3 is TGTGCCAGCAGCTTAGGACAAGGGGATGGCACCGGGGAGCTGTTTTTT.

The chain employs TRBV28 and TRBJ2-1, with TRBD2 identical over 12 bases. With V trimmed by 5 bases and J by 4 bases, 6 bases remained unmatched. The V gene's germline CDR1 is MDHEN and CDR2 SYDVKM. CDR3 length: 16 residues. Here the CDR3 DNA reads TGTGCCAGCAGTATTAGACTAGCGGGGGTATACAATGAGCAGTTCTTC. It is translated as CASSIRLAGVYNEQFF. Full variable domain (outside the CDR3, taken from reference TRBV28 and TRBJ2-1): DVKVTQSSRYLVKRTGEKVFLECVQDMDHENMFWYRQDPGLGLRLIYFSYDVKMKEKGDIPEGYSVSREKKERFSLILESASTNQTSMYLCASSIRLAGVYNEQFFGPGTRLTVL.

The chain recombines TRBV19 with TRBJ1-4; 9 nucleotides match TRBD1. This CDR3 spans 16 amino acids. Germline V lookup: CDR1 LNHDA, CDR2 SQIVND (reference sequence). V lost 6 bases to trimming and J lost 2 bases; unmatched junction nucleotides: 7. CDR3 sequence (DNA): TGTGCCAGTAGGCCGGGACAGGGCAGTACTAATGAAAAACTGTTTTTT. Translating it yields CASRPGQGSTNEKLFF.

The chain couples TRBV25-1 to TRBJ2-3, with D unclear. Between the trimmed V and J ends, which lost 6 bases and 2 bases, there was a span of 12 bases. The CDR3 consists of 14 residues. CDR1 MGHDK and CDR2 SYGVNS come from the germline V gene. CDR3 coding DNA: TGTGCCAGCAGCTCCACCTTAGACACAGATACGCAGTATTTT. This gives the protein CASSSTLDTDTQYF.

The chain is built from TRBV9 and TRBJ2-1; 13 bases are a match to TRBD2. Germline assignment: CDR1 SGDLS and CDR2 YYNGEE. The J segment lost 4 bases and the V segment lost 5 bases, leaving 3 bases of the junction unmatched. The CDR3 loop spans 15 amino acids. The CDR3: CASSGTSGTYNEQFF. In nucleotides, the CDR3 is TGTGCCAGCAGTGGGACTAGCGGGACTTACAATGAGCAGTTCTTC.

This clone has a single count. A read error may account for a junction end that differs from germline. The rearrangement links TRBV5-1 to TRBJ1-3; tentatively, D is TRBD1 (6 bases). The length of the CDR3 is 14 residues. Germline V gene lookup returns CDR1 SGHRS and CDR2 YFSETQ. CDR3 nucleotides: TGCGCCAGCAGCCCACAGGGCGCTGGGAACACCATATATTTT. This encodes CASSPQGAGNTIYF.

The chain joins TRBV6-2 or TRBV6-3 to TRBJ2-2, with TRBD2 identical over 10 bases. V was clipped by 4 bases and J by 5 bases; unmatched bases: 16. This CDR3 region has 19 residues. Germline loops: CDR1 MNHEY, CDR2 SVGEGT. CDR3 nucleotide sequence: TGTGCCAGCAGTTCGTCTCCGGGACTAGCGAACGCTGTGACCGGGGAGCTGTTTTTT. Encoded protein: CASSSSPGLANAVTGELFF.

The V and J genes are TRBV7-2 and TRBJ1-2; the match to TRBD1 covers 7 bases. J was trimmed by 2 bases and V by 1 base; bases with no gene match: 4. The CDR3 sequence is 15 residues long. Germline V CDR1 and CDR2: SGHTA, FQGNSA. The CDR3 is CASSLVGTANYGYTF. In DNA, the CDR3 is TGTGCCAGCAGCTTAGTTGGGACAGCGAACTATGGCTACACCTTC.

J is TRBJ2-7 and V is TRBV30; D unresolved. This CDR3 region has 11 residues. Between the trimmed V and J ends, which lost 3 bases and 10 bases, there was a span of 13 bases. Germline values: CDR1 GTSNPN, CDR2 SVGIG (reference sequence). CDR3 nucleotide sequence: TGTGCCTGGAGATCGACTTCTTTTCAGTACTTC. Its translation is CAWRSTSFQYF.

V and J are TRBV9 and TRBJ1-1, with D perhaps TRBD1 (5 bases). Germline CDR1 SGDLS, CDR2 YYNGEE. Trimming left V 0 bases short and J 0 bases short, with 6 bases between. The CDR3 consists of 14 residues. For the CDR3, the DNA is TGTGCCAGCAGCGTAGGACAGTTGAACACTGAAGCTTTCTTT. Translated: CASSVGQLNTEAFF.

The chain carries TRBV6-2 or TRBV6-3 and TRBJ1-5; D is possibly TRBD1 (6 bases). The length of the CDR3 is 15 residues. V gave up 2 bases and J gave up 0 bases, with 8 bases separating them. Germline assignment: CDR1 MNHEY and CDR2 SVGEGT. CDR3 nucleotides: TGTGCCAGCAGTTACATACAGGGTAGCAATCAGCCCCAGCATTTT. Translation: CASSYIQGSNQPQHF.

The V and J genes are TRBV19 and TRBJ2-1; TRBD2 matches 15 bases. There are 18 residues in the CDR3. Trimming removed 5 bases from V and 3 bases from J; junction bases left unmatched: 8. Germline CDR1 and CDR2: LNHDA and SQIVND (reference sequence). In nucleotides, the CDR3 is TGTGCCAGTAGTCCCGGGACTAGCGGGAGGTCCCACTACAATGAGCAGTTCTTC. Translated, it gives CASSPGTSGRSHYNEQFF. Supplemented by reference TRBV19 and TRBJ2-1, the full variable domain reads DGGITQSPKYLFRKEGQNVTLSCEQNLNHDAMYWYRQDPGQGLRLIYYSQIVNDFQKGDIAEGYSVSREKKESFPLTVTSAQKNPTAFYLCASSPGTSGRSHYNEQFFGPGTRLTVL.

The rearrangement joins TRBV29-1 to TRBJ1-1, with 10 bases identical to TRBD1. With 4 bases clipped from V and 2 bases from J, the junction kept 7 bases outside the gene matches. The length of the CDR3 is 15 residues. The germline V gene encodes CDR1 SQVTM and CDR2 ANQGSEA. CDR3 bases: TGCAGCGTTGCAGGGACAGGGGCTCGAAACACTGAAGCTTTCTTT. The encoded protein is CSVAGTGARNTEAFF.